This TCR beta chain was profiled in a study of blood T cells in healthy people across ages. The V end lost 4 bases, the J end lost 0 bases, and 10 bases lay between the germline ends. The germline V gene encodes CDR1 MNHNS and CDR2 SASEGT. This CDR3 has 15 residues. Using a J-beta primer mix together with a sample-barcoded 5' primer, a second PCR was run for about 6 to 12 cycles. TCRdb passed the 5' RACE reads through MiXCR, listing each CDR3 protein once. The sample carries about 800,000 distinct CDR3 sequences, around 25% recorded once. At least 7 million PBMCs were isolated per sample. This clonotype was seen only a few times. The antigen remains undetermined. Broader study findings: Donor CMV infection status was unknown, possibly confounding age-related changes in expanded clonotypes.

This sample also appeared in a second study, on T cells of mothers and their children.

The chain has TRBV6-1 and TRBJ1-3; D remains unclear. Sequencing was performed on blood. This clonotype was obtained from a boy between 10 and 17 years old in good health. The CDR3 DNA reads TGTGCCAGCAGTGCCAGCTTCAACTCTGGAAACACCATATATTTT. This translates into CASSASFNSGNTIYF.